A selection of T cell receptor beta chains follows, all from one sample in a study of identical twins. Via MiXCR, TCRdb re-called the 5' RACE reads, giving one row per CDR3 protein. The table lists around 1.7 million distinct CDR3 sequences, less than 35% of them singletons. The sequencing sample was made of cord blood. Source of these receptors: a newborn girl in good health. Both conserved end residues are part of each CDR3. A D gene is named only where the DNA matches it firmly. Size values are once, few and many counts, or a class for expanded clones, and some rows have none.

V gene	D gene	clone size	J gene	CDR3 protein	CDR3 DNA
TRBV20-1	NA	few	TRBJ2-1	CSANAGLSSYNEQFF	TGCAGTGCAAATGCGGGGCTTAGCTCCTACAATGAGCAGTTCTTC
TRBV29-1	TRBD1	NA	TRBJ1-1	CSVEGDREDTEAFF	TGCAGCGTTGAAGGGGACAGGGAGGACACTGAAGCTTTCTTT
TRBV25-1	TRBD1	few	TRBJ1-2	CASSEDRVFGYTF	TGTGCCAGCAGTGAGGACAGGGTTTTTGGCTACACCTTC
TRBV29-1	NA	few	TRBJ1-3	CSVMGVSGNTIYF	TGCAGCGTAATGGGGGTGTCTGGAAACACCATATATTTT
TRBV20-1	NA	NA	TRBJ1-1	CSARDRGGRWNTEAFF	TGCAGTGCTAGAGATCGGGGGGGAAGATGGAACACTGAAGCTTTCTTT
TRBV6-5	NA	few	TRBJ2-1	CASRGDSGSYNEQFF	TGTGCCAGCAGAGGGGATAGCGGATCCTACAATGAGCAGTTCTTC
TRBV20-1	NA	few	TRBJ2-7	CSAEDWNYEQYF	TGCAGTGCTGAGGACTGGAACTACGAGCAGTACTTC
TRBV7-2	TRBD2	many	TRBJ2-1	CASSPGLAGEQFF	TGTGCCAGCAGTCCAGGACTAGCCGGTGAGCAGTTCTTC
TRBV5-1	NA	few	TRBJ2-3	CASSLGSFSTDTQYF	TGCGCCAGCAGCTTGGGCAGCTTTAGCACAGATACGCAGTATTTT
TRBV27	TRBD1	NA	TRBJ2-1	CASSTGQGGVLIYNEQFF	TGTGCCAGCAGTACCGGACAGGGGGGCGTGCTAATCTACAATGAGCAGTTCTTC
TRBV4-2	TRBD2	NA	TRBJ2-3	CASSQEPGLAADTQYF	TGTGCCAGCAGCCAAGAACCGGGACTAGCCGCAGATACGCAGTATTTT
TRBV5-1	TRBD2	few	TRBJ2-1	CASSPRLAGGLYNEQFF	TGCGCCAGCAGCCCTAGACTAGCGGGAGGGTTGTACAATGAGCAGTTCTTC
TRBV11-2	TRBD2	few	TRBJ2-7	CASSWSGGGSYEQYF	TGTGCCAGCAGCTGGAGTGGCGGGGGATCCTACGAGCAGTACTTC
TRBV4-1	NA	NA	TRBJ1-2	CASSQVEGGYGYTF	TGCGCCAGCAGCCAAGTCGAGGGGGGCTATGGCTACACCTTC
TRBV20-1	NA	few	TRBJ1-1	CSAVWGANTEAFF	TGCAGTGCTGTATGGGGGGCGAACACTGAAGCTTTCTTT
TRBV27	NA	few	TRBJ2-1	CASKQVNEQFF	TGTGCCAGCAAGCAGGTCAATGAGCAGTTCTTC
TRBV10-3	TRBD2	few	TRBJ2-2	CAISEQRGTGELFF	TGTGCCATCAGTGAGCAGCGGGGGACCGGGGAGCTGTTTTTT
TRBV9	NA	NA	TRBJ2-4	CASSPRGVRENIQYF	TGTGCCAGCAGCCCCCGTGGGGTGAGGGAAAACATTCAGTACTTC
TRBV20-1	NA	NA	TRBJ2-3	CSARWANTDTQYF	TGCAGTGCTAGATGGGCTAACACAGATACGCAGTATTTT
TRBV29-1	TRBD2	few	TRBJ2-1	CSAVHERGYNEQFF	TGCAGCGCCGTCCACGAGCGGGGCTACAATGAGCAGTTCTTC
TRBV11-2	NA	NA	TRBJ2-7	CASSIGRVLSYEQYF	TGTGCCAGCAGTATTGGAAGGGTATTGTCCTACGAGCAGTACTTC
TRBV4-2	TRBD1	many	TRBJ1-2	CASSKEGTGYGYTF	TGTGCCAGCAGCAAGGAGGGGACAGGATACGGCTACACCTTC
TRBV6-6	TRBD1	NA	TRBJ2-7	CASSRDRVEYEQYF	TGTGCCAGCAGTCGGGACAGGGTGGAGTACGAGCAGTACTTC
TRBV7-2	NA	few	TRBJ1-5	CASSPLDSYQPQHF	TGTGCCAGCAGCCCGTTGGACAGTTATCAGCCCCAGCATTTT
TRBV29-1	NA	few	TRBJ1-1	CSGSDSMNTEAFF	TGCAGCGGAAGTGACAGCATGAACACTGAAGCTTTCTTT
TRBV5-1	NA	many	TRBJ1-1	CASSLGHTEAFF	TGCGCCAGCAGCTTGGGACACACTGAAGCTTTCTTT
TRBV6-5	TRBD2	NA	TRBJ2-1	CASSLPGTSGGGYNEQFF	TGTGCCAGCAGTCTACCCGGGACTAGCGGGGGGGGCTACAATGAGCAGTTCTTC
TRBV27	NA	few	TRBJ2-7	CASSFAGDGYEQYF	TGTGCCAGCAGTTTTGCAGGGGATGGGTACGAGCAGTACTTC
TRBV20-1	TRBD2	NA	TRBJ2-7	CSAREKRTSGAYEQYF	TGCAGTGCTAGAGAAAAACGGACTAGCGGAGCCTACGAGCAGTACTTC
TRBV10-3	NA	few	TRBJ1-5	CAISESGYINQPQHF	TGTGCCATCAGTGAGTCGGGATATATTAATCAGCCCCAGCATTTT
TRBV3-1	NA	many	TRBJ2-3	CASSQQLALSTDTQYF	TGTGCCAGCAGCCAACAACTAGCCCTTAGCACAGATACGCAGTATTTT
TRBV20-1	TRBD2	NA	TRBJ2-3	CSVRVTSRTDTQYF	TGCAGTGTCCGGGTGACTAGCCGCACAGATACGCAGTATTTT
TRBV7-2	NA	NA	TRBJ2-2	CASSFRGPTMELFF	TGTGCCAGCAGCTTCCGGGGACCTACGATGGAGCTGTTTTTT
TRBV28	NA	NA	TRBJ1-4	CASRRGTETNEKLFF	TGTGCCAGCAGACGCGGGACCGAAACTAATGAAAAACTGTTTTTT
TRBV11-2	NA	NA	TRBJ2-3	CASSLFLVRNTQYF	TGTGCCAGCAGCTTATTCCTCGTCCGAAATACGCAGTATTTT
TRBV7-9	TRBD1	NA	TRBJ2-4	CASSGQGNIQYF	TGTGCCAGCAGCGGACAGGGTAACATTCAGTACTTC
TRBV6-1	TRBD2	NA	TRBJ2-1	CASSEGLAGGGRDEQFF	TGTGCCAGCAGTGAAGGCTTAGCGGGGGGAGGTCGGGATGAGCAGTTCTTC
TRBV20-1	NA	few	TRBJ1-6	CSASEGTYNSPLHF	TGCAGTGCTAGTGAGGGGACCTATAATTCACCCCTCCACTTT
TRBV5-4	TRBD2	NA	TRBJ2-1	CASSLGTRNNEQFF	TGTGCCAGCAGCTTGGGGACTAGAAACAATGAGCAGTTCTTC
TRBV24-1	TRBD1	NA	TRBJ2-2	CATSDIRGTGRTGELFF	TGTGCCACCAGTGACATCAGGGGGACCGGCAGGACCGGGGAGCTGTTTTTT
TRBV7-8	NA	NA	TRBJ1-1	CASSLGPWNTEAFF	TGTGCCAGCAGCTTAGGGCCCTGGAACACTGAAGCTTTCTTT
TRBV7-2	NA	NA	TRBJ2-3	CDSSLAHADTQYF	TGTGACAGCAGCTTAGCGCATGCCGATACGCAGTATTTT
TRBV28	NA	NA	TRBJ2-5	CASSRGTEYQETQYF	TGTGCCAGCAGCCGCGGGACAGAATACCAAGAGACCCAGTACTTC
TRBV2	TRBD2	many	TRBJ2-1	CASRPPTSGRDNEQFF	TGTGCCAGCCGCCCACCGACTAGCGGGAGGGACAATGAGCAGTTCTTC
TRBV20-1	NA	NA	TRBJ2-1	CSASHGSSSYNEQFF	TGCAGTGCTAGTCACGGGTCCAGCTCCTACAATGAGCAGTTCTTC
TRBV20-1	TRBD2	NA	TRBJ2-1	CSAVRGGSYNEQFF	TGCAGTGCGGTGCGGGGGGGATCCTACAATGAGCAGTTCTTC
TRBV14	NA	few	TRBJ1-2	CASSPVKALYGYTF	TGTGCCAGCAGCCCAGTCAAGGCTCTCTATGGCTACACCTTC
TRBV28	TRBD2	NA	TRBJ2-3	CASSPGGTRADTQYF	TGTGCCAGCAGCCCTGGGGGGACTAGGGCAGATACGCAGTATTTT
TRBV13	TRBD2	NA	TRBJ2-1	CASSASGGARNEQFF	TGTGCCAGCAGCGCTAGCGGGGGGGCCCGGAATGAGCAGTTCTTC
TRBV15	NA	few	TRBJ2-1	CATSLGRQLRNEQFF	TGTGCCACCAGCCTCGGACGGCAGCTTAGGAATGAGCAGTTCTTC
TRBV4-1	TRBD2	NA	TRBJ2-1	CASSRGLAGGRETQFF	TGCGCCAGCAGCCGAGGACTAGCGGGGGGGCGGGAGACCCAGTTCTTC